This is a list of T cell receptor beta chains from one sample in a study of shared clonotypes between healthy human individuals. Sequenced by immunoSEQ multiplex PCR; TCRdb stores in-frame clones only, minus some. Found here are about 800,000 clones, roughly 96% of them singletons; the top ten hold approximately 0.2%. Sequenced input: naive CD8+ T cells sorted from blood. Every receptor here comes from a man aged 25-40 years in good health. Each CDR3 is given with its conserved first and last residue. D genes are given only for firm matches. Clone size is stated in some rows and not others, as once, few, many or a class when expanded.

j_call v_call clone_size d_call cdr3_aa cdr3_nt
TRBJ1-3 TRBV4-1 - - CASSQDNRNTIYF TGCGCCAGCAGCCAAGATAATAGAAACACCATATATTTT
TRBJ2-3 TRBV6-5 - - CASTGRSTDTQYF TGTGCCAGCACGGGACGCTCCACAGATACGCAGTATTTT
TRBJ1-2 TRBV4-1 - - CASSRVKGLNYGYTF TGCGCCAGCAGCCGAGTCAAAGGACTGAACTATGGCTACACCTTC
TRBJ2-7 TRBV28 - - CASSFGHLFYEQYF TGTGCCAGCAGTTTTGGTCACCTTTTCTACGAGCAGTACTTC
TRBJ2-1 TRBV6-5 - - CASSYAAYNEQFF TGTGCCAGCAGTTACGCGGCTTACAATGAGCAGTTCTTC
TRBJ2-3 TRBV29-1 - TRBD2 CSVGLAVTDTQYF TGCAGCGTTGGACTAGCGGTTACAGATACGCAGTATTTT
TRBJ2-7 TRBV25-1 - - CASIRQGEQYF TGTGCCAGCATACGGCAGGGCGAGCAGTACTTC
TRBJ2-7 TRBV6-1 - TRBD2 CASSEARAGFSYEQYF TGTGCCAGCAGTGAAGCGCGAGCGGGATTCTCCTACGAGCAGTACTTC
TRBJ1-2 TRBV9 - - CASRGIYGYTF TGTGCCAGCAGAGGGATCTATGGCTACACCTTC
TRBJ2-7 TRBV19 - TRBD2 CASSMDGSGIYEQYF TGTGCCAGTAGTATGGATGGTAGCGGGATCTACGAGCAGTACTTC
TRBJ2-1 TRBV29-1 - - CSYLGLQVNEQFF TGCAGCTACTTGGGACTCCAAGTCAATGAGCAGTTCTTC
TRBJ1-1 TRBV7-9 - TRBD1 CASSSEARGMRTEAFF TGTGCCAGCAGCTCAGAAGCCAGGGGGATGAGGACTGAAGCTTTCTTT
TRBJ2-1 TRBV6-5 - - CASSYYAGTVSEQFF TGTGCCAGCAGTTACTACGCGGGAACCGTTTCTGAGCAGTTCTTC
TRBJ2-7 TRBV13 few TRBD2 CASSRILAGVYEQYF TGTGCCAGCAGCAGGATACTAGCGGGGGTCTACGAGCAGTACTTC
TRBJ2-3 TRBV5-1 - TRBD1 CASSLDRGSRTDTQYF TGCGCCAGCAGCTTAGACAGGGGGTCCCGCACAGATACGCAGTATTTT
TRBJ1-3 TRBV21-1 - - CASSNRGYF TGTGCCAGCAGCAACAGAGGGTATTTT
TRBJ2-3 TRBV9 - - CASSVDGITDTQYF TGTGCCAGCAGCGTAGATGGCATCACAGATACGCAGTATTTT
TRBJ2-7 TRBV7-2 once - CASSYSGSLSYEQYF TGTGCCAGCAGCTATAGCGGTTCCTTATCCTACGAGCAGTACTTC
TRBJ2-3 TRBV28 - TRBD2 CASLTVRLAGSDTDTQYF TGTGCCAGCCTAACTGTCCGACTAGCGGGGTCTGACACAGATACGCAGTATTTT
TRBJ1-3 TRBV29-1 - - CSAMGPSGNTIYF TGCAGCGCGATGGGACCCTCTGGAAACACCATATATTTT
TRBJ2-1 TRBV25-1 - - CASTDSSSWNEQFF TGTGCCAGCACGGACTCTAGCTCGTGGAATGAGCAGTTCTTC
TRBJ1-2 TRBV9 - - CASSVDGGFPGYTF TGTGCCAGCAGCGTCGACGGAGGATTTCCTGGCTACACCTTC
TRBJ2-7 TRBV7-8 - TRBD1 CASSIRTGGSLEQYF TGTGCCAGCAGCATCCGGACAGGGGGCTCGCTCGAGCAGTACTTC
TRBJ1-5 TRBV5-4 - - CASSLNGNQPQHF TGTGCCAGCAGCTTGAATGGCAATCAGCCCCAGCATTTT
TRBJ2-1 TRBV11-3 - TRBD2 CASSLVSSGRVYNEQFF TGTGCCAGCAGCTTAGTTTCTAGCGGGAGAGTTTACAATGAGCAGTTCTTC
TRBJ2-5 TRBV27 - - CASSLRTELQETQYF TGTGCCAGCAGTTTAAGGACGGAACTCCAAGAGACCCAGTACTTC
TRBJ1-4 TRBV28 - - CASSPPSNYNEKLFF TGTGCCAGCAGTCCCCCCAGCAATTATAATGAAAAACTGTTTTTT
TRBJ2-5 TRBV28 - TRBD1 CASSFRDRGRETQYF TGTGCCAGCAGTTTCCGGGACAGGGGGCGGGAGACCCAGTACTTC
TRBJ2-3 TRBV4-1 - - CASSPIASNTDTQYF TGCGCCAGCAGCCCGATAGCTTCTAACACAGATACGCAGTATTTT
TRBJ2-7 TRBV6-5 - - CASSYGGTYEQYF TGTGCCAGCAGTTACGGCGGAACCTACGAGCAGTACTTC
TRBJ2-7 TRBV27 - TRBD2 CASSLSAGEKPYEQYF TGTGCCAGCAGTTTATCGGCGGGAGAAAAGCCCTACGAGCAGTACTTC
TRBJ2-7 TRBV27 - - CASSLRSAFSYEQYF TGTGCCAGCAGTTTAAGGTCAGCCTTCTCCTACGAGCAGTACTTC
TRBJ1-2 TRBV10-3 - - CAISESRQGNYGYTF TGTGCCATCAGTGAGTCCCGCCAGGGAAACTATGGCTACACCTTC
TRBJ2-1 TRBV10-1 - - CASSDSGLVEQFF TGCGCCAGCAGTGATTCGGGACTCGTAGAGCAGTTCTTC
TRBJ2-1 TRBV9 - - CASSRGGSEQFF TGTGCCAGTAGCCGTGGAGGGAGTGAGCAGTTCTTC
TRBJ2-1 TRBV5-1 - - CASSLANRREEQFF TGCGCCAGCAGCTTGGCCAATCGACGGGAAGAGCAGTTCTTC
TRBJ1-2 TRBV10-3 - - CAISDTTGLDGYTF TGTGCCATCAGTGACACAACAGGGTTAGATGGCTACACCTTC
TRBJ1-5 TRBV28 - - CASSTPRERPTSIQPQHF TGTGCCAGCAGTACCCCTCGAGAAAGGCCAACTTCTATTCAGCCCCAGCATTTT
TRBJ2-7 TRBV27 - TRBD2 CASSLYPSGSVREQYF TGTGCCAGCAGTTTATACCCCAGCGGGAGTGTTCGCGAGCAGTACTTC
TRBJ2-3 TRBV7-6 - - CASSPGGGAVGSTDTQYF TGTGCCAGCAGCCCCGGGGGCGGGGCGGTGGGTAGCACAGATACGCAGTATTTT
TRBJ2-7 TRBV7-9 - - CASSTDDSYEQYF TGTGCCAGCAGCACCGACGACTCCTACGAGCAGTACTTC